This T cell receptor (beta chain) was recorded in a study of T cell responses to AZD1222 COVID-19 vaccine. Study-wide points: Only a handful of AZD1222 recipients, more than five in all, had baseline seropositivity. Repertoire sampling happened only post peak T cell response. The donor cohort was predominantly white British with a female majority, and clonal diversity may have been underestimated.

Looked up from germline, CDR1 is LGHNA and CDR2 is YNFKEQ. Trimming cost V 0 bases and J 0 bases, with 6 bases left between them. The CDR3 contains 14 residues. TCRdb keeps only in-frame clones here, not all; method: immunoSEQ multiplex PCR. Of 180,000 or so clones in the sample, nearly 95% were seen once. Recipients boosted at about 4 weeks or about 12 weeks are pooled. Regarding this clone: The target antigen is unknown.

The clonotype originates from an adult who received the AZD1222 COVID-19 vaccine. V is TRBV4-2 and J is TRBJ2-7; D not certain. The source material was peripheral blood, sampled 28 days after the second AZD1222 dose. Written as DNA, the CDR3 is TGTGCCAGCAGCCAAGACACCGCCTCCTACGAGCAGTACTTC. The encoded protein is CASSQDTASYEQYF.